A selection of T cell receptor beta chains follows, all from one sample in a study of cytomegalovirus exposure and HLA in healthy donors. TCRdb's table, derived via immunoSEQ multiplex PCR, lists solely in-frame clones and lacks some. The top ten clones hold about 2.9% of a sample with about 110,000 clones, around 82% of them seen once. The sequenced material came from PBMCs. The receptors shown here come from a woman in her late teens or twenties in good health and CMV-seronegative. Both conserved end residues are trimmed from each CDR3. Part of the rows lack a size; the others show once, few, many or a class for expanded clones.

.	TRBV5-1	TRBJ2-7	ASSLEDSYEQY
.	TRBV2	TRBJ1-1	ASTPSTGTNTEAF
.	TRBV25-1	TRBJ2-7	ASSPGTGGSEQY
.	TRBV4-1	TRBJ1-2	ASSLYRGNYGYT
.	TRBV4-1	TRBJ2-3	ASSETGFGADTQY
.	TRBV10-1	TRBJ2-3	ASCGLAALTGSTDTQY
.	TRBV6-6	TRBJ1-1	AGGSGGTAF
.	TRBV9	TRBJ1-1	ASSADLANTEAF
few	TRBV7-8	TRBJ2-3	ASTTGSRTDTQY
.	TRBV2	TRBJ2-7	ASSGAYEQY
few	TRBV16	TRBJ1-6	ASSLRGQRDSPLH
.	TRBV19	TRBJ1-5	ASNERQHQPQH
.	TRBV9	TRBJ1-5	ASSVDTGRNQPQH
.	TRBV6-5	TRBJ1-6	ASSFGPGTLNSPLH
once	TRBV7-3	TRBJ2-1	ASSFGSGVDEQF
.	TRBV13	TRBJ1-6	ASSLRGGNSPLH
.	TRBV7-9	TRBJ2-6	ASSFPGGANVLT
.	TRBV10-2	TRBJ1-5	ASSESTGSNQPQH
.	TRBV5-1	TRBJ1-2	ASSLGVVQGLGYT
.	TRBV2	TRBJ1-1	ASSVEGDITEAF
.	TRBV6-1	TRBJ1-1	ASRQGMNTEAF
.	TRBV11-1	TRBJ2-1	ASSFGTTVNEQF
many	TRBV7-3	TRBJ1-1	ASSSTGGPGTEAF
once	TRBV30	TRBJ1-1	AWTTRYSEAF
.	TRBV29-1	TRBJ2-5	SVRTSGGETQY
.	TRBV6-6	TRBJ2-7	ASSYRLAGGVYEQY
.	TRBV9	TRBJ1-6	ASSASGTGDSPLH
few	TRBV27	TRBJ1-2	ASSPREGNYGYT
.	TRBV27	TRBJ2-7	ASSSSGGTYEQY
.	TRBV7-9	TRBJ1-6	ASTQSGDSPLH
.	TRBV5-8	TRBJ2-1	ASSPGGTGVFYNEQF
.	TRBV6-1	TRBJ1-4	ASSGRAGGSAGEKLF
.	TRBV7-9	TRBJ1-1	ASSQAPILSRVAF
.	TRBV2	TRBJ2-2	ASSLLAETGELF
.	TRBV5-1	TRBJ2-7	ASSLGTSGGDEQY
.	TRBV7-3	TRBJ1-1	ASSFYPNTEAF
.	TRBV6-1	TRBJ1-2	ASSEIHGGNGYGYT
.	TRBV11-1	TRBJ1-1	ASSLGQITTEAF
.	TRBV27	TRBJ1-5	ASSAMTGIQPQH
.	TRBV4-1	TRBJ2-7	ASSQDSPYEQY
.	TRBV6-1	TRBJ1-1	ASSEPRRLNTEAF
.	TRBV5-1	TRBJ2-1	ASSSSGGQYNEQF
.	TRBV27	TRBJ2-7	ASTPGSSGSYEQY
.	TRBV30	TRBJ2-7	AWSVAGGMTYEQY